Below are 13 T cell receptor beta chains sequenced from a single sample in a study of Graves' ophthalmopathy and Graves' hyperthyroidism. RNA served as the template for amplifying TCR beta CDR3 regions. The first-round RT-PCR employed HTBI primers together with the Qiagen OneStep RT-PCR kit. A multiplex PCR was then performed as the second round. One entry per CDR3 protein results from TCRdb running MiXCR on the multiplex PCR reads. The sample records 200,000 to 250,000 distinct CDR3 sequences, approximately 29% being singletons. Sequencing was carried out using peripheral blood. These receptor sequences come from a man aged 50 to 60 with Graves' ophthalmopathy.

This clonotype was detected ten times or more. The chain employs TRBV28 and TRBJ1-2; unclear D gene. The germline gives CDR1 MDHEN, CDR2 SYDVKM. V was cut by 7 bases and J by 2 bases, with 8 bases left in between. This CDR3 contains 12 residues. CDR3 amino acids: CASKRGNYGYTF. The CDR3 coding sequence is TGTGCCAGCAAGAGAGGGAACTATGGCTACACCTTC.

At least ten counts were recorded for this clonotype. The chain carries TRBV20-1 and TRBJ1-5; 11 positions agree with TRBD1. CDR3 length equals 13 residues. Germline values: CDR1 DFQATT, CDR2 SNEGSKA (reference sequence). Losses at the gene ends were 5 bases for V and 6 bases for J; bases not matched to a gene: 3. The DNA of the CDR3 is TGCAGTGCTTGGACAGGGGGCTTTCAGCCCCAGCATTTT. As protein: CSAWTGGFQPQHF.

The sample holds one count of this clonotype. The chain is built from TRBV7-2 and TRBJ2-7; 8 positions match TRBD1. CDR1 is SGHTA, CDR2 FQGNSA, per germline. V shed 5 bases, J shed 3 bases, and the junction held 6 bases outside the gene matches. The CDR3 contains 14 residues. The CDR3 nucleotides are TGTGCCAGCAGCATACCGGGACAGGTCTACGAGCAGTACTTC. Translation gives CASSIPGQVYEQYF.

This clonotype occurred many times. This rearrangement joins TRBV28 to TRBJ1-1, with a tentative D call TRBD1 (5 bases). Trimming pared 1 base from V and 1 base from J, leaving 10 bases between. Germline CDR1 is MDHEN and CDR2 is SYDVKM. The CDR3 consists of 15 residues. The CDR3 protein is CASSLSLRGNTEAFF. The CDR3 coding sequence is TGTGCCAGCAGTTTATCTCTTAGGGGGAACACTGAAGCTTTCTTT.

This clonotype appeared many times. The chain is built from TRBV6-1 and TRBJ1-3; TRBD1 aligns across 8 bases. This CDR3 is 16 amino acids long. Germline values: CDR1 MNHNS, CDR2 SASEGT. V was clipped by 6 bases and J by 0 bases; unmatched bases: 7. The chain's CDR3 is CASRDAGGDSGNTIYF. As DNA, the CDR3 is TGTGCCAGCAGAGACGCAGGGGGCGACTCTGGAAACACCATATATTTT.

This clonotype appeared many times. This rearrangement joins TRBV20-1 to TRBJ1-1; D not resolved. The CDR3 loop spans 12 amino acids. The V gene lost 3 bases and the J gene lost 6 bases, with 11 bases spanning the gap. Germline V CDR1 and CDR2: DFQATT, SNEGSKA (reference sequence). The CDR3 loop is CSASLGRAEAFF. The DNA of the CDR3 is TGCAGTGCTAGTCTCGGACGGGCTGAAGCTTTCTTT.

This clonotype was counted at least ten times. This chain joins TRBV12-3 or TRBV12-4 and TRBJ1-2; 11 bases are a match to TRBD1. This CDR3 has 15 residues. The V segment lost 4 bases and the J segment 7 bases; nucleotides outside the gene matches: 8. This CDR3 reads CASSSRGQGVRGYTF. The CDR3 DNA reads TGTGCCAGCAGTTCCAGGGGACAGGGGGTTCGTGGCTACACCTTC.

This sequence joins TRBV11-1 and TRBJ2-7; D may match TRBD1 or TRBD2 (5 bases each). Trimming stripped 5 bases from V and 5 bases from J, with 22 bases between. From germline, CDR1 is SGHAT and CDR2 FQDESV (reference sequence). CDR3 length: 16 amino acids. Here the CDR3 DNA reads TGTGCCAGCAGCCGAACCGGGACCCCTAGGATCCACGAGCAGTACTTC. Residues: CASSRTGTPRIHEQYF.

The CDR3 coding sequence is TGTGCCAGCATCCTAACTCCGGGCTCCGCGGACTATGGCTACACCTTC. The encoded protein is CASILTPGSADYGYTF. The chain joins TRBV6-2 or TRBV6-3 to TRBJ1-2; unclear D gene. This CDR3 region has 16 residues. Germline CDR1 is MNHEY and CDR2 is SVGEGT. V was pared by 7 bases and J by 3 bases, with 21 bases between.

The rearrangement links TRBV19 to TRBJ2-7; D is perhaps TRBD2 (5 bases). Germline CDR1 reads LNHDA; CDR2 reads SQIVND (reference sequence). V shed 8 bases and J shed 2 bases, with 19 bases lying between them. CDR3 length: 15 amino acids. The CDR3 bases are TGTGCCAGTCCACTAGAACCTAAAACAACCTACGAGCAGTACTTC. The encoded protein is CASPLEPKTTYEQYF. The full variable domain, in which reference TRBV19 and TRBJ2-7 provide the parts outside the CDR3, is DGGITQSPKYLFRKEGQNVTLSCEQNLNHDAMYWYRQDPGQGLRLIYYSQIVNDFQKGDIAEGYSVSREKKESFPLTVTSAQKNPTAFYLCASPLEPKTTYEQYFGPGTRLTVT.

In its sample, this clonotype was seen many times. The chain couples TRBV7-2 to TRBJ2-5, with 9 bases that match TRBD2. Germline CDR1 is SGHTA and CDR2 is FQGNSA. V was pared by 1 base and J by 5 bases, with 5 bases of the junction left unmatched. The CDR3 has 15 amino acids. CDR3 DNA: TGTGCCAGCAGCTTAGTTGCGGGAGGGGGGGAGACCCAGTACTTC. Amino acid sequence: CASSLVAGGGETQYF. Combining the CDR3 with reference TRBV7-2 and TRBJ2-5 gives the whole variable domain GAGVSQSPSNKVTEKGKDVELRCDPISGHTALYWYRQSLGQGLEFLIYFQGNSAPDKSGLPSDRFSAERTGGSVSTLTIQRTQQEDSAVYLCASSLVAGGGETQYFGPGTRLLVL.

In this sample, this clonotype turned up many times. The chain combines TRBV5-1 with TRBJ2-7, with unresolved D. V was pared by 1 base and J by 0 bases, with 5 bases between. The CDR3 consists of 13 residues. Per germline, CDR1 SGHRS and CDR2 YFSETQ. CDR3: CASSLFSSYEQYF. The CDR3 coding sequence is TGCGCCAGCAGCTTGTTTAGCTCCTACGAGCAGTACTTC.

This clonotype was seen ten or more times. V usage is TRBV28 and J usage is TRBJ2-7, with D perhaps TRBD1 (6 bases). From germline, CDR1 is MDHEN and CDR2 SYDVKM. The ends were cut back, 3 bases at V and 2 bases at J, with 11 bases in the middle. The CDR3 contains 14 residues. CDR3 nucleotide sequence: TGTGCCAGCAGTTTCCGGGACACCACCTACGAGCAGTACTTC. As protein: CASSFRDTTYEQYF.